One sample yielded the 26 T cell receptor beta chains listed below, sequenced in a study of CD8 T cells in Susac syndrome. With random hexamers, reverse transcription was performed on roughly 0.45 to 1 ug of RNA. TCRdb processed the immunoSEQ multiplex PCR reads anew with MiXCR; each CDR3 protein has one entry. The sample includes around 120,000 distinct CDR3 sequences, about 95% of them seen just once. Source material: CD4+ T cells from PBMCs. Receptor source: a human donor with multiple sclerosis.

The genes are TRBV6-2 or TRBV6-3 and TRBJ2-5, with 8 bases lining up with TRBD2. CDR3 length equals 14 residues. Trimming cost V 5 bases and J 5 bases; bases outside gene matches: 7. Germline CDR1 is MNHEY and CDR2 is SVGEGT. CDR3 loop: CASSGTSSGETQYF. In DNA, the CDR3 is TGTGCCAGCAGTGGGACTAGTTCGGGGGAGACCCAGTACTTC.

This clonotype occurred a few times. This chain links TRBV29-1 with TRBJ1-1; D uncertain. The CDR3 covers 13 residues. Trimming stripped 2 bases from V and 0 bases from J, with 7 bases between. Looked up from germline, CDR1 is SQVTM and CDR2 is ANQGSEA. CDR3 sequence reads: CSVERSMNTEAFF. As DNA, the CDR3 is TGCAGCGTTGAAAGGTCTATGAACACTGAAGCTTTCTTT. The whole variable domain, filled in from reference TRBV29-1 and TRBJ1-1, reads SAVISQKPSRDICQRGTSLTIQCQVDSQVTMMFWYRQQPGQSLTLIATANQGSEATYESGFVIDKFPISRPNLTFSTLTVSNMSPEDSSIYLCSVERSMNTEAFFGQGTRLTVV.

The chain joins TRBV6-1 to TRBJ1-3; weak D call: TRBD1 (5 bases). V was clipped by 7 bases and J by 0 bases, with 7 bases between them. Germline lookup yields CDR1 MNHNS and CDR2 SASEGT. The CDR3 is made up of 13 amino acids. The chain's CDR3 is CASTGTSGNTIYF. In nucleotides, the CDR3 is TGTGCCAGCACCGGGACCTCTGGAAACACCATATATTTT.

The chain has TRBV27 and TRBJ2-7; the match to TRBD1 covers 10 bases. The V gene's germline CDR1 is MNHEY and CDR2 SMNVEV (reference sequence). V shed 5 bases and J 5 bases; nucleotides not matched to a gene: 6. The CDR3 length is 14 residues. CDR3 residues: CASSPRQGADEQYF. The CDR3 bases are TGTGCCAGCAGTCCCAGACAGGGGGCGGACGAGCAGTACTTC.

This sequence joins TRBV7-9 and TRBJ1-1; D gene ambiguous. Per germline, CDR1 SEHNR and CDR2 FQNEAQ (reference sequence). The CDR3 totals 15 residues. Between the trimmed V and J ends, which lost 5 bases and 3 bases, there was a span of 16 bases. The CDR3 here is CASSLITPADTEAFF. CDR3 nucleotide sequence: TGTGCCAGCAGCCTTATAACTCCGGCGGACACTGAAGCTTTCTTT.

The rearrangement links TRBV4-1 to TRBJ2-3, with no clear D. Per the germline V gene, CDR1 is MGHRA and CDR2 is YSYEKL. This CDR3 is 16 amino acids long. With 4 bases removed from V and 2 bases from J, the gap between germline ends came to 16 bases. CDR3 sequence: CASSRVDLPTTDTQYF. The CDR3 nucleotides read TGCGCCAGCAGCCGGGTTGATTTGCCCACCACAGATACGCAGTATTTT.

The CDR3: CSATRVAGKDEQFF. The CDR3 DNA reads as TGCAGTGCTACCCGCGTAGCGGGAAAGGATGAGCAGTTCTTC. V is TRBV20-1 and J is TRBJ2-1, with TRBD2 identical over 8 bases. The CDR3 loop spans 14 amino acids. Germline V gene data show CDR1 as DFQATT and CDR2 as SNEGSKA (reference sequence). Trimming at V came to 4 bases and at J to 8 bases, leaving 10 bases not matched to a gene.

V usage is TRBV5-6 and J usage is TRBJ2-7; D unclear. Trimming removed 0 bases from V and 8 bases from J, with 15 bases in between. This CDR3 has 14 amino acids. Germline V gives CDR1 SGHDT, CDR2 YYEEEE. The CDR3 DNA reads as TGTGCCAGCAGCTTGGTAGGGTCGCGGTACCAGCAGTACTTC. Its protein is CASSLVGSRYQQYF.

The chain couples TRBV9 to TRBJ2-2, with 9 bases matching TRBD2. The J segment lost 6 bases and the V segment lost 4 bases, leaving 10 bases of the junction unmatched. Germline CDR1 and CDR2: SGDLS and YYNGEE. The CDR3 extends over 16 amino acids. The CDR3 region is CASSPLGSGSAGELFF. CDR3 nucleotides: TGTGCCAGCAGCCCCTTGGGTAGCGGGAGCGCCGGGGAGCTGTTTTTT.

The chain links TRBV2 to TRBJ1-2; D is uncertain. V shed 2 bases and J shed 4 bases, with 14 bases lying between them. The V gene's germline CDR1 is SNHLY and CDR2 FYNNEI. The CDR3 is 15 amino acids. In DNA, the CDR3 is TGTGCCAGCAGTGAACGGTCTGGGAGGCCCTATGGCTACACCTTC. Protein: CASSERSGRPYGYTF. Full variable domain (remainder filled in from reference TRBV2 and TRBJ1-2): EPEVTQTPSHQVTQMGQEVILRCVPISNHLYFYWYRQILGQKVEFLVSFYNNEISEKSEIFDDQFSVERPDGSNFTLKIRSTKLEDSAMYFCASSERSGRPYGYTFGSGTRLTVV.

This sequence joins TRBV18 and TRBJ1-1; D is unresolved. This CDR3 has 15 residues. The V end was cut by 1 base, the J end by 1 base, with 10 bases between. CDR1 and CDR2 from the germline V gene are KGHSH and LQKENI. In nucleotides, the CDR3 is TGTGCCAGCTCACCACGCAGCAAGCAGAACACTGAAGCTTTCTTT. Residues: CASSPRSKQNTEAFF.

The chain has TRBV7-9 and TRBJ1-3; D is uncertain. Germline loops: CDR1 SEHNR, CDR2 FQNEAQ (reference sequence). V lost 1 base and J 7 bases, leaving 17 bases between the germline ends. This CDR3 is 16 amino acids long. The CDR3 loop reads CASSLVVKASGNTIYF. The DNA for the CDR3 is TGTGCCAGCAGCTTAGTGGTGAAGGCCAGCGGTAACACCATATATTTT.

This chain uses TRBV6-1 with TRBJ2-7, with D possibly TRBD2 on 6 matching bases. The CDR3 totals 15 residues. V was trimmed by 3 bases and J by 0 bases, leaving 12 bases between them. Looked up from germline, CDR1 is MNHNS and CDR2 is SASEGT. CDR3 bases: TGTGCCAGCAGTGATATCGGGACTGACTCCTACGAGCAGTACTTC. Amino acids: CASSDIGTDSYEQYF.

This chain joins TRBV12-3 or TRBV12-4 and TRBJ2-5, with D possibly TRBD2 on 6 matching bases. V was pared by 3 bases and J by 7 bases, with 12 bases between. The CDR3 runs 13 residues. The CDR3 here is CASSLEGLGTQYF. The CDR3 DNA reads TGTGCCAGCAGTTTGGAGGGATTAGGGACCCAGTACTTC.

The chain couples TRBV3-1 to TRBJ2-7, with D perhaps TRBD1 or TRBD2 (5 bases each). From germline, CDR1 is LGHDT and CDR2 YNNKEL (reference sequence). Trimming cost V 4 bases and J 1 base, with 11 bases left between them. The CDR3 has 14 amino acids. The CDR3 protein is CASSRRDGSYEQYF. Written as DNA, the CDR3 is TGTGCCAGCAGCCGCCGGGACGGATCCTACGAGCAGTACTTC.

The chain couples TRBV6-6 to TRBJ1-2; the D is unclear. V was clipped by 6 bases and J by 5 bases, with 16 bases between them. Germline values: CDR1 MNHNY, CDR2 SVGAGI (reference sequence). The CDR3 is 14 residues long. The CDR3 DNA follows: TGTGCCAGCAGGGTGACAACGCCCGAATATGGCTACACCTTC. Translated, it gives CASRVTTPEYGYTF.

The chain combines TRBV12-5 with TRBJ1-1; TRBD1 is a possible D gene (6 bases). Germline-derived CDR1 and CDR2 are LGHNT and FRNRAP. This CDR3 contains 15 residues. V was clipped by 5 bases and J by 6 bases, with 19 bases between them. CDR3 nucleotides: TGTGCTAGTGGTAATATAATAGGGACATTCGCTGAAGCTTTCTTT. Encoded protein: CASGNIIGTFAEAFF.

The CDR3 is CASSSTGVTGELFF. CDR3 sequence (DNA): TGTGCCAGCAGTTCGACAGGGGTCACCGGGGAGCTGTTTTTT. V and J are TRBV6-5 and TRBJ2-2; 8 nucleotides align to TRBD1. J lost 4 bases, V lost 4 bases, and 2 bases had no gene match. The CDR3 is made up of 14 amino acids. CDR1 and CDR2 (germline): MNHEY, SVGAGI.

This chain uses TRBV7-9 with TRBJ2-7; 7 bases agree with TRBD1. V shed 2 bases, J shed 2 bases, and the junction held 6 bases outside the gene matches. The germline V gene encodes CDR1 SEHNR and CDR2 FQNEAQ (reference sequence). The CDR3 spans 15 residues. The CDR3 DNA sequence: TGTGCCAGCAGCTTACGAGGGGACAGACCCTACGAGCAGTACTTC. Its translation: CASSLRGDRPYEQYF.

This clonotype was counted once. The chain combines TRBV5-1 with TRBJ1-1; TRBD1 is a possible D gene (5 bases). CDR1 is SGHRS, CDR2 YFSETQ, per germline. Deletions cut 7 bases from V and 2 bases from J, with 12 bases between. This CDR3 has 13 amino acids. This CDR3 reads CASGTGSNTEAFF. CDR3 in DNA: TGCGCCAGCGGAACAGGATCTAACACTGAAGCTTTCTTT.

This rearrangement joins TRBV20-1 to TRBJ2-4; possibly TRBD2 for D (5 bases). The CDR3 totals 12 residues. V lost 1 base and J lost 8, with 9 bases in between. CDR1 is DFQATT, CDR2 SNEGSKA, per germline (reference sequence). The CDR3 DNA reads as TGCAGTGCTAGAGGAGGGATATACATTCAGTACTTC. The encoded protein is CSARGGIYIQYF.

The chain couples TRBV6-5 to TRBJ2-7, with D perhaps assigned TRBD1 or TRBD2 (5 bases each). Germline loops: CDR1 MNHEY, CDR2 SVGAGI. The V and J ends lost 0 bases and 9 bases respectively, with 9 bases between them. This CDR3 region has 12 residues. The CDR3 DNA follows: TGTGCCAGCAGTTACTCGACGGGGCCGCAGTACTTC. Translating gives CASSYSTGPQYF.

The rearrangement links TRBV24-1 to TRBJ1-5; 7 nucleotides align to TRBD1. The J segment lost 3 bases and the V segment lost 6 bases, leaving 7 bases of the junction unmatched. The CDR3 extends over 15 amino acids. CDR1 is KGHDR, CDR2 SFDVKD, per germline. The CDR3 reads CATSQGGGANQPQHF. The CDR3 region has the DNA TGTGCCACCAGTCAGGGGGGAGGGGCCAATCAGCCCCAGCATTTT.

Here the CDR3 reads CASRPPGQSSYEQYF. The DNA of the CDR3 is TGTGCCAGCAGGCCCCCGGGACAAAGCTCCTACGAGCAGTACTTC. This rearrangement joins TRBV6-5 to TRBJ2-7; a possible D gene is TRBD1 (6 bases). Germline V gene lookup returns CDR1 MNHEY and CDR2 SVGAGI. The ends were cut back, 6 bases at V and 0 bases at J, with 15 bases in the middle. CDR3 length equals 15 residues.

The chain recombines TRBV6-5 with TRBJ2-3; 8 nucleotides agree with TRBD2. Germline V gene sequence: CDR1 MNHEY, CDR2 SVGAGI. CDR3 length: 14 amino acids. With V trimmed by 6 bases and J by 5 bases, 7 bases remained unmatched. CDR3 sequence: CASRRAGAVDTQYF. DNA of the CDR3: TGTGCCAGCAGAAGAGCGGGAGCTGTAGATACGCAGTATTTT.

This clonotype was picked up a small number of times. This chain joins TRBV5-1 and TRBJ2-7; D gene uncertain. The germline gives CDR1 SGHRS, CDR2 YFSETQ. The CDR3 has 13 residues. Trimming took 1 base from V and 0 from J, leaving 5 bases between them. The CDR3 region is CASSLRTSYEQYF. The CDR3 DNA reads TGCGCCAGCAGCTTGAGGACCTCCTACGAGCAGTACTTC.